This is a list of T cell receptor beta chains from one sample in a study of blood T cell repertoires in COVID-19. This table comes from immunoSEQ multiplex PCR, and its TCRdb copy is limited to in-frame clones, with some not included. The sample holds hundreds of thousands of clones, about 84% seen once. The sample taken for sequencing was peripheral blood. These receptors were obtained from a woman aged 80 or older with acute or convalescent COVID-19. The CDR3 runs from the conserved cysteine through the conserved F or W. A D gene is named only where the DNA matches it firmly. The size entry is marked missing in some rows and otherwise reads once, few, many or a size class.

V gene: TRBV3-1/TRBV3-2
J gene: TRBJ1-5
clone size: -
D gene: -
CDR3 protein: CASSQVGGGRNSNQPQHF
CDR3 DNA: TGTGCCAGCAGCCAAGTGGGGGGGGGAAGAAATAGCAATCAGCCCCAGCATTTT

V gene: TRBV11-2
J gene: TRBJ1-2
clone size: once
D gene: TRBD1
CDR3 protein: CASSPDRGANYGYTF
CDR3 DNA: TGTGCCAGCAGCCCAGACAGGGGCGCTAACTATGGCTACACCTTC

V gene: TRBV10-3
J gene: TRBJ1-2
clone size: -
D gene: TRBD1
CDR3 protein: CAINTGEAYGGYTF
CDR3 DNA: TGTGCCATCAATACAGGGGAGGCGTACGGTGGCTACACCTTC

V gene: TRBV7-2
J gene: TRBJ1-1
clone size: -
D gene: -
CDR3 protein: CASSLVYRDTEAFF
CDR3 DNA: TGTGCCAGCAGCTTAGTATACAGGGACACTGAAGCTTTCTTT

V gene: TRBV4-1
J gene: TRBJ2-3
clone size: -
D gene: -
CDR3 protein: CASSQDQNGAAAPYF
CDR3 DNA: TGCGCCAGCAGCCAAGACCAGAATGGAGCGGCAGCCCCCTATTTT

V gene: TRBV10-3
J gene: TRBJ1-2
clone size: -
D gene: -
CDR3 protein: CAISADRANYGYTF
CDR3 DNA: TGTGCCATCAGTGCGGACAGAGCTAACTATGGCTACACCTTC

V gene: TRBV11-1
J gene: TRBJ2-7
clone size: -
D gene: -
CDR3 protein: CASSVSHREGQYF
CDR3 DNA: TGTGCCAGCAGCGTCTCCCACAGGGAGGGGCAGTACTTC

V gene: TRBV20-1
J gene: TRBJ2-7
clone size: once
D gene: -
CDR3 protein: CSASPGSYEQYF
CDR3 DNA: TGCAGTGCTAGTCCCGGCTCCTACGAGCAGTACTTC

V gene: TRBV7-6
J gene: TRBJ2-1
clone size: -
D gene: TRBD2
CDR3 protein: CASSLVGLAGVPYNEQFF
CDR3 DNA: TGTGCCAGCAGCTTAGTGGGACTAGCGGGAGTACCCTACAATGAGCAGTTCTTC

V gene: TRBV6-1
J gene: TRBJ1-6
clone size: -
D gene: TRBD1
CDR3 protein: CASSEDREESPLHF
CDR3 DNA: TGTGCCAGCAGTGAGGACAGGGAGGAATCACCCCTCCACTTT

V gene: TRBV6-5
J gene: TRBJ1-3
clone size: -
D gene: TRBD1
CDR3 protein: CASRLTGFEDTIYF
CDR3 DNA: TGTGCCAGCAGATTGACAGGGTTTGAGGACACCATATATTTT

V gene: TRBV5-1
J gene: TRBJ1-3
clone size: -
D gene: -
CDR3 protein: CASSPGGEVNTIYF
CDR3 DNA: TGCGCCAGCAGCCCCGGGGGGGAAGTAAACACCATATATTTT

V gene: TRBV6-2/TRBV6-3
J gene: TRBJ2-7
clone size: -
D gene: -
CDR3 protein: CASSSSQDAYEQYF
CDR3 DNA: TGTGCCAGCAGTTCCTCCCAGGATGCCTACGAGCAGTACTTC

V gene: TRBV3-1/TRBV3-2
J gene: TRBJ1-1
clone size: -
D gene: -
CDR3 protein: CASSLQGGAEAFF
CDR3 DNA: TGTGCCAGCAGCCTTCAAGGGGGGGCTGAAGCTTTCTTT

V gene: TRBV21-1
J gene: TRBJ2-5
clone size: once
D gene: -
CDR3 protein: CASSKNGADRWETQYF
CDR3 DNA: TGTGCCAGCAGCAAAAATGGGGCGGACAGGTGGGAGACCCAGTACTTC

V gene: TRBV5-1
J gene: TRBJ1-1
clone size: -
D gene: TRBD1
CDR3 protein: CASSLEQGLSTEAFF
CDR3 DNA: TGCGCCAGCAGCTTGGAACAGGGGCTGTCCACTGAAGCTTTCTTT

V gene: TRBV5-1
J gene: TRBJ2-1
clone size: -
D gene: TRBD2
CDR3 protein: CASSLIAGGPPDEQFF
CDR3 DNA: TGCGCCAGCAGCTTGATAGCGGGAGGGCCCCCCGATGAGCAGTTCTTC

V gene: TRBV6-5
J gene: TRBJ1-1
clone size: -
D gene: -
CDR3 protein: CASSQKRVTEAFF
CDR3 DNA: TGTGCCAGCAGCCAGAAACGGGTAACCGAAGCTTTCTTT

V gene: TRBV29-1
J gene: TRBJ1-5
clone size: -
D gene: TRBD1
CDR3 protein: CSVGDRGNQPQHF
CDR3 DNA: TGCAGCGTGGGGGACAGGGGCAATCAGCCCCAGCATTTT

V gene: TRBV19
J gene: TRBJ2-1
clone size: -
D gene: TRBD1
CDR3 protein: CASSTRDRLARDEQFF
CDR3 DNA: TGTGCCAGTAGTACCCGGGACAGGTTGGCCCGAGATGAGCAGTTCTTC

V gene: TRBV10-1
J gene: TRBJ2-1
clone size: -
D gene: TRBD1
CDR3 protein: CASSAGQGVYNEQFF
CDR3 DNA: TGCGCCAGCAGTGCCGGGCAGGGGGTCTACAATGAGCAGTTCTTC

V gene: TRBV28
J gene: TRBJ2-1
clone size: -
D gene: TRBD2
CDR3 protein: CASSPMTSGRTNEQFF
CDR3 DNA: TGTGCCAGCAGTCCTATGACTAGCGGGAGGACGAATGAGCAGTTCTTC

V gene: TRBV10-3
J gene: TRBJ2-3
clone size: -
D gene: TRBD2
CDR3 protein: CAISESGGGPGSDTQYF
CDR3 DNA: TGTGCCATCAGTGAGTCTGGGGGAGGGCCGGGGTCAGATACGCAGTATTTT

V gene: TRBV27
J gene: TRBJ1-1
clone size: once
D gene: TRBD1
CDR3 protein: CASSFTRGMMTEAFF
CDR3 DNA: TGTGCCAGCAGTTTCACCAGGGGGATGATGACTGAAGCTTTCTTT

V gene: TRBV6-1
J gene: TRBJ1-3
clone size: -
D gene: -
CDR3 protein: CASSESRTVSGNTIYF
CDR3 DNA: TGTGCCAGCAGTGAATCCAGGACAGTCTCTGGAAACACCATATATTTT

V gene: TRBV5-1
J gene: TRBJ2-6
clone size: -
D gene: -
CDR3 protein: CASETEARSSGANVLTF
CDR3 DNA: TGCGCCAGCGAGACAGAAGCTAGGTCCTCTGGGGCCAACGTCCTGACTTTC

V gene: TRBV7-9
J gene: TRBJ2-5
clone size: once
D gene: -
CDR3 protein: CASSTRDFTETQYF
CDR3 DNA: TGTGCCAGCAGCACCCGGGACTTTACCGAGACCCAGTACTTC

V gene: TRBV18
J gene: TRBJ2-1
clone size: -
D gene: -
CDR3 protein: CASSPPAGLGNEQFF
CDR3 DNA: TGTGCCAGCTCACCACCGGCGGGTTTGGGGAATGAGCAGTTCTTC

V gene: TRBV5-1
J gene: TRBJ1-4
clone size: -
D gene: -
CDR3 protein: CASSSQGVGEKLFF
CDR3 DNA: TGCGCCAGCAGCAGCCAGGGTGTTGGTGAAAAACTGTTTTTT

V gene: TRBV27
J gene: TRBJ2-5
clone size: -
D gene: -
CDR3 protein: CASSGAGYLVGGETQYF
CDR3 DNA: TGTGCCAGCAGTGGGGCGGGGTACCTGGTGGGAGGAGAGACCCAGTACTTC

V gene: TRBV5-6
J gene: TRBJ1-2
clone size: -
D gene: TRBD1
CDR3 protein: CASSSGQAHYGYTF
CDR3 DNA: TGTGCCAGCAGCTCTGGACAGGCCCACTATGGCTACACCTTC

V gene: TRBV3-1/TRBV3-2
J gene: TRBJ2-2
clone size: -
D gene: TRBD1
CDR3 protein: CASSQRTGYTGELFF
CDR3 DNA: TGTGCCAGCAGCCAACGGACAGGGTACACCGGGGAGCTGTTTTTT

V gene: TRBV21-1
J gene: TRBJ1-1
clone size: few
D gene: -
CDR3 protein: CASSPGQGCREDTEAFF
CDR3 DNA: TGTGCCAGCTCTCCCGGACAGGGGTGTCGGGAGGATACTGAAGCTTTCTTT

V gene: TRBV6-5
J gene: TRBJ2-2
clone size: -
D gene: TRBD2
CDR3 protein: CASRSGGAVGELFF
CDR3 DNA: TGTGCCAGCAGGAGCGGGGGGGCGGTCGGGGAGCTGTTTTTT

V gene: TRBV3-1/TRBV3-2
J gene: TRBJ1-2
clone size: -
D gene: TRBD1
CDR3 protein: CASSQDRGGQGLEYGYTF
CDR3 DNA: TGTGCCAGCAGCCAAGATAGGGGGGGACAGGGACTTGAGTATGGCTACACCTTC

V gene: TRBV5-1
J gene: TRBJ2-6
clone size: -
D gene: TRBD1
CDR3 protein: CASSWGQGAGANVLTF
CDR3 DNA: TGCGCCAGCAGTTGGGGACAGGGGGCTGGGGCCAACGTCCTGACTTTC

V gene: TRBV20-1
J gene: TRBJ1-2
clone size: -
D gene: -
CDR3 protein: CSASGRGNYGYTF
CDR3 DNA: TGCAGTGCTAGTGGACGGGGGAACTATGGCTACACCTTC

V gene: TRBV12-5
J gene: TRBJ1-5
clone size: -
D gene: TRBD1
CDR3 protein: CASGRGQGVQPQHF
CDR3 DNA: TGTGCTAGTGGCCGAGGACAGGGGGTTCAGCCCCAGCATTTT

V gene: TRBV3-1/TRBV3-2
J gene: TRBJ2-5
clone size: -
D gene: -
CDR3 protein: CASSRDRSVTQYF
CDR3 DNA: TGTGCCAGCAGCCGAGACAGGTCAGTGACCCAGTACTTC

V gene: TRBV19
J gene: TRBJ2-2
clone size: -
D gene: TRBD2
CDR3 protein: CASSNLRTSGNTGELFF
CDR3 DNA: TGTGCCAGTAGTAATTTAAGGACTAGCGGGAACACCGGGGAGCTGTTTTTT

V gene: TRBV29-1
J gene: TRBJ1-1
clone size: -
D gene: TRBD1
CDR3 protein: CSVDQGVGFAEAFF
CDR3 DNA: TGCAGCGTTGACCAGGGGGTTGGGTTCGCTGAAGCTTTCTTT

V gene: TRBV18
J gene: TRBJ2-2
clone size: -
D gene: TRBD1
CDR3 protein: CASSPQWTGGDTGELFF
CDR3 DNA: TGTGCCAGCTCACCACAATGGACAGGGGGGGACACCGGGGAGCTGTTTTTT

V gene: TRBV10-2
J gene: TRBJ1-5
clone size: few
D gene: TRBD1
CDR3 protein: CASSATGGGQPQHF
CDR3 DNA: TGCGCCAGCAGTGCTACAGGGGGAGGGCAGCCCCAGCATTTT

V gene: TRBV7-9
J gene: TRBJ2-1
clone size: -
D gene: TRBD2
CDR3 protein: CASSLGSLAGVDEQFF
CDR3 DNA: TGTGCCAGCAGCTTAGGGTCGCTAGCGGGAGTCGATGAGCAGTTCTTC

V gene: TRBV5-4
J gene: TRBJ2-1
clone size: -
D gene: TRBD2
CDR3 protein: CASSLGLAGGLDNEQFF
CDR3 DNA: TGTGCCAGCAGCTTGGGACTAGCGGGGGGGTTGGACAATGAGCAGTTCTTC

V gene: TRBV19
J gene: TRBJ1-2
clone size: -
D gene: TRBD1
CDR3 protein: CASSIGAGQGYRANYGYTF
CDR3 DNA: TGTGCCAGTAGTATAGGAGCGGGACAGGGATATCGGGCTAACTATGGCTACACCTTC

V gene: TRBV19
J gene: TRBJ1-5
clone size: few
D gene: -
CDR3 protein: CASKTGRQGQPQHF
CDR3 DNA: TGTGCCAGTAAAACCGGACGTCAGGGGCAGCCCCAGCATTTT

V gene: TRBV7-9
J gene: TRBJ1-5
clone size: -
D gene: -
CDR3 protein: CASSFVGNQPQHF
CDR3 DNA: TGTGCCAGCAGCTTCGTCGGGAATCAGCCCCAGCATTTT

V gene: TRBV27
J gene: TRBJ1-2
clone size: -
D gene: TRBD1
CDR3 protein: CASSRDRWGYGYTF
CDR3 DNA: TGTGCCAGCAGTCGGGACAGGTGGGGATATGGCTACACCTTC

V gene: TRBV9
J gene: TRBJ2-2
clone size: -
D gene: -
CDR3 protein: CASSVARQANTGELFF
CDR3 DNA: TGTGCCAGCAGCGTAGCAAGGCAGGCGAACACCGGGGAGCTGTTTTTT

V gene: TRBV18
J gene: TRBJ2-7
clone size: -
D gene: TRBD1
CDR3 protein: CASSPLLGQGDYEQYF
CDR3 DNA: TGTGCCAGCTCACCATTATTAGGACAGGGGGACTACGAGCAGTACTTC

V gene: TRBV27
J gene: TRBJ2-1
clone size: -
D gene: -
CDR3 protein: CASRSLEGPYNEQFF
CDR3 DNA: TGTGCCAGCAGGTCCCTAGAAGGCCCCTACAATGAGCAGTTCTTC

V gene: TRBV6-5
J gene: TRBJ2-7
clone size: few
D gene: TRBD2
CDR3 protein: CASRTTSGPSEQYF
CDR3 DNA: TGTGCCAGCAGGACCACTAGCGGGCCTTCCGAGCAGTACTTC

V gene: TRBV4-2
J gene: TRBJ1-1
clone size: -
D gene: TRBD1
CDR3 protein: CASSQDKTWGQGTEAFF
CDR3 DNA: TGTGCCAGCAGCCAAGATAAAACGTGGGGACAGGGAACTGAAGCTTTCTTT

V gene: TRBV3-1/TRBV3-2
J gene: TRBJ2-1
clone size: few
D gene: -
CDR3 protein: CASSQDGPGAGENEQFF
CDR3 DNA: TGTGCCAGCAGCCAAGATGGGCCTGGGGCAGGTGAAAATGAGCAGTTCTTC